This T cell receptor (beta chain) was profiled in a study of shared clonotypes between healthy human individuals. Overall study results and limits: Generally, estimated richness proved larger in naive subsets than it did in memory subsets.

As concerns this clone: Its specificity is unknown.

Assay: immunoSEQ multiplex PCR; the TCRdb copy retains only in-frame clones and omits some. Among nearly 750,000 clones, about two thirds were seen once, and the ten largest hold more than 1.5%. The CDR3 is 18 residues long. CDR1 and CDR2 from the germline V gene are MGHDK and SYGVNS. V was pared by 1 base and J by 4 bases, with 13 bases of the junction left unmatched. The chain has TRBV25-1 and TRBJ2-3, with TRBD1 matching over 8 bases. Sequenced input: memory CD4+ T cells sorted from blood. The subset was: CD45RA-negative fraction. This TCR derives from a woman aged 30 to 39 in good health. The CDR3 bases are TGTGCCAGCAGTGAATGGGGCGGAAAGGACAGGGATGCAGATACGCAGTATTTT. Amino acids: CASSEWGGKDRDADTQYF.